This T cell receptor beta chain originates from a study of shared clonotypes between healthy human individuals. CDR1 and CDR2 (germline): MRHNA, SNTAGT. Trimming stripped 3 bases from V and 11 bases from J, with 16 bases between. The CDR3 spans 13 residues. CD45RA-negative memory and CD45RA+ naive subsets were split from the CD4+ cells. Some clones are missing from TCRdb's copy, which holds only in-frame ones; the method was immunoSEQ multiplex PCR. The sample has roughly 2 million clones, 90% to 96% seen once. Study-level points and caveats: Sequencing depth was expected to influence donor clonotype sharing.

With respect to this clone: Its target is not known.

The sequence came from a man younger than 35 in good health. The sample consisted of naive CD4+ T cells sorted from blood. Subset of the sample: CD45RA+ positively selected. The chain carries TRBV6-4 and TRBJ1-1; maybe TRBD1 (5 bases). Here the CDR3 reads CASSERPGEMAFF. For the CDR3, the DNA is TGTGCCAGCAGTGAGCGGCCGGGGGAAATGGCTTTCTTT.